This entry lists 12 T cell receptor beta chains sequenced from one sample in a study of cytomegalovirus exposure and HLA in healthy donors. This PCR relied on a set of 60 Vbeta primers and 13 Jbeta primers. The method was immunoSEQ multiplex PCR; TCRdb's version includes in-frame clones alone and lacks a portion of them. The sample yields over 150,000 clones, over 70% seen once. Sample: PBMCs. The receptors come from a woman in her twenties or thirties in good health and CMV-seronegative.

The chain recombines TRBV29-1 with TRBJ2-7; D is unclear. Trimming removed 6 bases at V and 3 bases at J, with 9 bases between. CDR1 and CDR2 (germline): SQVTM, ANQGSEA. The CDR3 has 11 amino acids. The CDR3, as DNA: TGCAGCGTGGGCGACAACTACGAGCAGTACTTC. Protein: CSVGDNYEQYF.

This chain uses TRBV9 with TRBJ2-3; 12 bases match TRBD2. Trimming took 5 bases from V and 6 from J; bases not matched to a gene: 10. Germline CDR1 is SGDLS and CDR2 is YYNGEE. CDR3 length equals 16 residues. CDR3 nucleotides: TGTGCCAGCAGTGCTACGACTAGCGGGAGAGGGGATACGCAGTATTTT. This sequence encodes CASSATTSGRGDTQYF.

CDR3 sequence (DNA): TGCAGCGTTGAAGGGAGGGGCTCCTACAATGAGCAGTTCTTC. Translated, it gives CSVEGRGSYNEQFF. V is TRBV29-1 and J is TRBJ2-1; the D gene is possibly TRBD2 (6 bases). This CDR3 is 14 amino acids long. The germline V gene encodes CDR1 SQVTM and CDR2 ANQGSEA. Trimming stripped 1 base from V and 0 bases from J, with 7 bases between.

The V and J genes are TRBV2 and TRBJ2-7; D is possibly TRBD1 (5 bases). Germline V gives CDR1 SNHLY, CDR2 FYNNEI. Trimming took 4 bases from V and 1 from J, leaving 8 bases between them. CDR3 length: 13 residues. The CDR3 is CASSVQGSYEQYF. DNA of the CDR3: TGTGCCAGCAGTGTGCAGGGATCCTACGAGCAGTACTTC.

V and J are TRBV11-2 and TRBJ2-3, with D uncertain. This CDR3 contains 14 residues. From germline, CDR1 is SGHAT and CDR2 FQNNGV. V was trimmed by 0 bases and J by 5 bases, leaving 9 bases between them. The CDR3 DNA reads TGTGCCAGCAGCTTAGAGGCAGGCCTAGATACGCAGTATTTT. Its translation: CASSLEAGLDTQYF.

The chain couples TRBV7-2 to TRBJ2-2; tentatively, D is TRBD1 (6 bases). In germline, CDR1 is SGHTA, CDR2 FQGNSA. CDR3 length: 14 amino acids. V was shortened by 3 bases and J by 6 bases, with 11 bases between the two germline ends. The CDR3, as DNA: TGTGCCAGCAGCTTGGTACAGGGCGCCGGGGAGCTGTTTTTT. Residues: CASSLVQGAGELFF.

The chain combines TRBV5-6 with TRBJ1-2; 7 bases line up with TRBD1. The CDR3 extends over 14 amino acids. The J segment lost 4 bases and the V segment lost 3 bases, leaving 6 bases of the junction unmatched. Germline-derived CDR1 and CDR2 are SGHDT and YYEEEE. The CDR3, as DNA: TGTGCCAGCAGCTCCACAGGGGTCGGCTATGGCTACACCTTC. This gives the protein CASSSTGVGYGYTF.

This clone came up a few times. V is TRBV18 and J is TRBJ1-3; tentatively, D is TRBD1 (6 bases). The V end lost 1 base, the J end lost 0 bases, and 19 bases lay between the germline ends. Germline loops: CDR1 KGHSH, CDR2 LQKENI. CDR3 length: 19 amino acids. Here the CDR3 reads CASSPLSVQDSYSGNTIYF. The CDR3 bases are TGTGCCAGCTCACCACTTTCGGTTCAGGACAGTTACTCTGGAAACACCATATATTTT.

This chain joins TRBV10-3 and TRBJ1-1, with D uncertain. Trimming left V 0 bases short and J 1 base short, with 12 bases between. The germline gives CDR1 ENHRY, CDR2 SYGVKD. This CDR3 has 16 amino acids. In DNA form, the CDR3 reads TGTGCCATCAGTGAGTCCCTCTCGGGAGGGAACACTGAAGCTTTCTTT. Protein product: CAISESLSGGNTEAFF.

The chain is built from TRBV7-9 and TRBJ2-1; D is perhaps TRBD2 (6 bases). The CDR3 length is 14 residues. The V and J ends lost 0 bases and 7 bases respectively, with 10 bases between them. The germline V gene has CDR1 SEHNR and CDR2 FQNEAQ (reference sequence). The CDR3 loop reads CASSLAGGGNEQFF. Here the CDR3 DNA reads TGTGCCAGCAGCTTAGCGGGAGGTGGAAATGAGCAGTTCTTC. Drawing the rest from reference TRBV7-9 and TRBJ2-1, the complete variable domain is DTGVSQNPRHKITKRGQNVTFRCDPISEHNRLYWYRQTLGQGPEFLTYFQNEAQLEKSRLLSDRFSAERPKGSFSTLEIQRTEQGDSAMYLCASSLAGGGNEQFFGPGTRLTVL.

This clone was found once. Germline is not matched at one junction end, which may reflect a read error. Other nucleotide sequences from this sample produce the same CDR3. The chain joins TRBV11-2 to TRBJ2-7; D may be TRBD1 (6 bases). The CDR3 length is 16 residues. The germline V gene has CDR1 SGHAT and CDR2 FQNNGV. The CDR3 DNA reads as TGTGCCAGTAGCTTAGAACCTGGACAGAGTACCTACGAGCAGTACTTC. It translates to CASSLEPGQSTYEQYF.

This chain joins TRBV7-2 and TRBJ2-7; 10 bases are a match to TRBD1. Per the germline V gene, CDR1 is SGHTA and CDR2 is FQGNSA. This CDR3 has 14 residues. Losses at the gene ends were 5 bases for V and 6 bases for J; bases not matched to a gene: 7. The CDR3 bases are TGTGCCAGCAGCAGGGGACAGGGGCTCCTCGAGCAGTACTTC. Translating gives CASSRGQGLLEQYF.